This TCR beta chain was sequenced for a study of T cell responses to AZD1222 COVID-19 vaccine. Study-wide points: Only five or six people who got AZD1222 tested seropositive at baseline. Clonal diversity was possibly underestimated, and white British individuals and females predominated among donors. Repertoires in all cases were sampled only once the peak T cell response had passed.

CDR1 is SQVTM and CDR2 is ANQGSEA in the germline V gene. The CDR3 length is 12 residues. V was trimmed by 7 bases and J by 8 bases, leaving 17 bases between them. About this clone: Its antigen remains unidentified.

TCRdb's copy holds only in-frame clones and misses some; the assay was immunoSEQ multiplex PCR. The table shows under 60,000 clones, with around 80% occurring only once. The TCR was taken from an adult in good health. J is TRBJ1-2 and V is TRBV29-1; no firm D call. Sequenced material: peripheral blood, taken on day 0 of AZD1222 vaccination. CDR3 in DNA: TGCAGCGCAGCCCGGGCCGCGCGGGGCTACACCTTC. Translated: CSAARAARGYTF. Combining the CDR3 with reference TRBV29-1 and TRBJ1-2 gives the whole variable domain SAVISQKPSRDICQRGTSLTIQCQVDSQVTMMFWYRQQPGQSLTLIATANQGSEATYESGFVIDKFPISRPNLTFSTLTVSNMSPEDSSIYLCSAARAARGYTFGSGTRLTVV.